Each of the 3 T cell receptor beta chains below was sequenced from the same sample in a study of cytomegalovirus exposure and HLA in healthy donors. The PCR made use of 60 Vbeta and 13 Jbeta primers. Using immunoSEQ multiplex PCR, the repertoire was profiled, and TCRdb retains in-frame clones only, with some absent. The sample yields 150,000 to 200,000 clones, around 86% seen once. The sequencing sample was made of PBMCs. The receptors were sampled from a man aged 50-60 years in good health and CMV-seropositive.

The chain recombines TRBV6-5 with TRBJ1-2; D is unclear. This CDR3 has 14 amino acids. The V and J ends lost 5 bases and 7 bases respectively, with 17 bases between them. Germline CDR1 MNHEY, CDR2 SVGAGI. The CDR3 nucleotides are TGTGCCAGCAGTCTCGCGGACTCCCCACCTGGCTACACCTTC. Protein sequence: CASSLADSPPGYTF.

The CDR3 spells CASSPGQGYGYTF. For the CDR3, the DNA is TGTGCCAGCAGTCCGGGACAGGGTTACGGCTACACCTTC. This sequence joins TRBV2 and TRBJ1-2, with 9 bases that match TRBD1. The J segment lost 8 bases and the V segment lost 5 bases, leaving 6 bases of the junction unmatched. Germline V gene data show CDR1 as SNHLY and CDR2 as FYNNEI. The CDR3 runs 13 residues. Full variable domain (rest looked up from reference TRBV2 and TRBJ1-2): EPEVTQTPSHQVTQMGQEVILRCVPISNHLYFYWYRQILGQKVEFLVSFYNNEISEKSEIFDDQFSVERPDGSNFTLKIRSTKLEDSAMYFCASSPGQGYGYTFGSGTRLTVV.

The chain couples TRBV29-1 to TRBJ2-7, with D possibly being TRBD1 (8 bases). CDR3 length equals 12 residues. Germline V gene lookup returns CDR1 SQVTM and CDR2 ANQGSEA. V was cut by 8 bases and J by 0 bases, with 11 bases left in between. CDR3 nucleotide sequence: TGCAGCTACAGGGGGGGCTCCTACGAGCAGTACTTC. This encodes CSYRGGSYEQYF.